This T cell receptor (beta chain) was recorded in a study of blood T cell repertoires in COVID-19. Study context: The United States, Italy and Spain supplied acute and convalescent COVID-19 samples. The cDNA or gDNA used as material had been derived from T cells, B-cell-depleted T cells, or PBMCs.

Clones were read by immunoSEQ multiplex PCR, and TCRdb kept only the in-frame ones, dropping some. The sample consists of some 180,000 clones, around 80% of them appearing once. Trimming removed 3 bases from V and 0 bases from J; junction bases left unmatched: 3. CDR1 and CDR2 (germline): GTSNPN, SVGIG (reference sequence). This CDR3 is 14 amino acids long. The material sequenced was peripheral blood. The rearrangement uses TRBV30 and TRBJ2-3, with 7 bases that match TRBD1. The sequence derives from a man aged 55 to 70 with acute or convalescent COVID-19. Here the CDR3 reads CAWRQGVSTDTQYF. In nucleotides, the CDR3 is TGTGCCTGGAGGCAGGGGGTTAGCACAGATACGCAGTATTTT.